Below, 8 T cell receptor beta chains from the same sample are listed, as sequenced in a study of tumor-infiltrating lymphocytes in primary liver carcinoma. It was from roughly 20-30 mg of unsorted bulk tissue that RNA and DNA were co-extracted. A primer matching the constant region was used to make TCR beta cDNA from 500 ng of total RNA. Modified slightly, ARM-PCR produced TCR beta libraries over three nested multiplex PCR rounds. The first two PCR rounds used TRBV1-TRBV30 forward primers with a C-beta reverse primer, 9 to 11 cycles each. TCRdb ran MiXCR on the multiplex PCR reads and lists one entry per CDR3 protein. The table shows roughly 24,000 distinct CDR3 sequences, with about 74% occurring only once. Material: liver tumor tissue from sampling region 5. This sample's subset: tumor region T5, tumor centre. These receptors originate from a woman aged 25 to 39 with primary liver carcinoma and hepatitis B virus infection.

This clonotype was recorded only once. V usage is TRBV11-1 and J usage is TRBJ2-2; 7 bases line up with TRBD2. The V gene end was trimmed by 5 bases and the J gene end by 10 bases; junction bases not matched to a gene: 16. Germline V gives CDR1 SGHAT, CDR2 FQDESV (reference sequence). The CDR3 is 16 residues long. The CDR3 loop reads CASSKVMAGVCVELFF. The CDR3 DNA sequence: TGTGCCAGCAGCAAGGTTATGGCGGGAGTGTGCGTGGAGCTGTTTTTT.

As to this clonotype: One junction end disagrees with the germline gene, perhaps due to a read error. This sequence joins TRBV7-9 and TRBJ2-7; D uncertain. CDR3 size: 12 residues. CDR1 SEHNR and CDR2 FQNEAQ come from the germline V gene (reference sequence). DNA for the CDR3: TGTGCCAGTAGCTTAGTTCCCAACGAGCACTACTTC. Protein: CASSLVPNEHYF.

Regarding this clonotype: An end of the junction does not agree with germline; a read error may underlie this. The chain uses TRBV5-1 and TRBJ2-1, with 11 bases fitting TRBD2. Per germline, CDR1 SGHRS and CDR2 YFSETQ. CDR3 length: 15 residues. As DNA, the CDR3 is TGCGCCAGCATCTCCGGACTAGCGGGTTCTAATGAGCAATTCTTC. Translation: CASISGLAGSNEQFF.

The chain uses TRBV9 and TRBJ2-5; D may match TRBD1 or TRBD2 (5 bases each). The CDR3 is 16 amino acids. Per the germline V gene, CDR1 is SGDLS and CDR2 is YYNGEE. The V gene lost 0 bases and the J gene lost 2 bases, with 14 bases spanning the gap. CDR3 nucleotides: TGTGCCAGCAGCGTAGTGGGACGGAGCTGGCAAGAGACCCAGTACTTC. Translated, it gives CASSVVGRSWQETQYF.

Sample share makes this clonotype large. The chain is built from TRBV11-2 and TRBJ2-1; TRBD2 is a possible D gene (6 bases). The CDR3 runs 16 residues. Trimming stripped 2 bases from V and 3 bases from J, with 14 bases between. CDR1 SGHAT and CDR2 FQNNGV come from the germline V gene. The CDR3 loop is CASSLSLDGSYNEQFF. The DNA of the CDR3 is TGTGCCAGCAGCTTAAGCCTGGACGGGAGCTACAATGAGCAGTTCTTC.

Of note for this clonotype: Germline is not matched at one junction end, which may reflect a read error. V and J are TRBV5-4 and TRBJ2-1; D might be TRBD1 or TRBD2, each matching 6 bases. The CDR3 covers 15 residues. Germline assignment: CDR1 SGHNT and CDR2 YYREEE (reference sequence). This chain's CDR3 is CASSPEGGDLYEKFF. CDR3 sequence (DNA): TGTGCCAGCAGCCCAGAGGGGGGAGATCTTTATGAGAAGTTCTTC.

In its sample, this clonotype ranks as medium-sized. The chain is built from TRBV4-1 and TRBJ1-6, with D maybe TRBD1 (5 bases). Trimming pared 0 bases from V and 12 bases from J, leaving 18 bases between. The V gene's germline CDR1 is MGHRA and CDR2 YSYEKL. The CDR3 has 16 residues. CDR3 coding DNA: TGCGCCAGCAGCCAAGAAATTTTGCCTGGGGGATTACCCCTCCACTTT. Amino acids: CASSQEILPGGLPLHF.

Concerning this clonotype: The junction shows a germline mismatch at one end, possibly a read error. The chain has TRBV14 and TRBJ2-7, with a possible D match to TRBD2 (5 bases). Germline CDR1 reads SGHDN; CDR2 reads FVKESK. The CDR3 contains 13 residues. The CDR3 reads CASSQVLGYEEYF. The CDR3 nucleotides read TGTGCCAGTAGCCAAGTACTAGGGTACGAGGAGTACTTC. Full variable domain (missing parts from reference TRBV14 and TRBJ2-7): EAGVTQFPSHSVIEKGQTVTLRCDPISGHDNLYWYRRVMGKEIKFLLHFVKESKQDESGMPNNRFLAERTGGTYSTLKVQPAELEDSGVYFCASSQVLGYEEYFGPGTRLTVT.